This T cell receptor beta chain was profiled in a study of T cell changes during pregnancy in multiple sclerosis. Libraries were prepared by immunoSEQ multiplex PCR; TCRdb keeps only in-frame clonotypes and omits some of them. Among about 62,000 clones listed, 80% to 90% were seen once. CDR3 length: 13 amino acids. V was trimmed by 3 bases and J by 2 bases, leaving 8 bases between them. Germline V gene sequence: CDR1 MGHDK, CDR2 SYGVNS. The V gene is TRBV25-1, the J gene TRBJ2-7; TRBD1 is a possible D gene (5 bases). This TCR was sampled from a female donor with multiple sclerosis, enrolled in a pregnancy study. The source was peripheral blood, collected in the first trimester of pregnancy. The CDR3 region has the DNA TGTGCCAGCAGTGAGTGGGGCCCCTACGAGCAGTACTTC. It is translated as CASSEWGPYEQYF.